The clone carrying this T cell receptor (beta chain) appeared many times. The antigen remains unidentified. This entry is derived from a study of T-cell reconstitution after alpha-beta-depleted transplantation in children. The authors prepared the TCRbeta library with unique molecular identifiers. A single record per CDR3 protein comes from TCRdb applying MiXCR to the PCR reads. This sample has fewer than 250,000 distinct CDR3 sequences, with around 7.5% found just once. This CDR3 comprises 16 residues. Germline CDR1 SEHNR, CDR2 FQNEAQ (reference sequence). Losses at the gene ends were 6 bases for V and 4 bases for J; bases not matched to a gene: 11. Findings and caveats of the study: Newly generated T cells supplied most T-cell counts and diversity one year post-transplant. Where alpha-beta T cells came from about two months after transplant was reportedly several hundred expanded graft clones. Recipient T cells and thymic progenitors that survived gave rise to the high TCRbeta diversity observed at day 60 in some patients.

V gene TRBV7-9 combines with J gene TRBJ2-2; 7 bases agree with TRBD1. This clonotype originated in a male patient aged 5 to 17 who had a stem cell transplant for acute lymphoblastic leukemia, so the T cells may come from the graft donor. The starting material was PBMCs, mostly from graft donor cells, obtained 180 days after TCRalphabeta/CD19-depleted stem cell transplant. The CDR3: CASSYNRGAGTGELFF. The CDR3 nucleotides are TGTGCCAGCAGTTATAACAGGGGTGCAGGCACCGGGGAGCTGTTTTTT.